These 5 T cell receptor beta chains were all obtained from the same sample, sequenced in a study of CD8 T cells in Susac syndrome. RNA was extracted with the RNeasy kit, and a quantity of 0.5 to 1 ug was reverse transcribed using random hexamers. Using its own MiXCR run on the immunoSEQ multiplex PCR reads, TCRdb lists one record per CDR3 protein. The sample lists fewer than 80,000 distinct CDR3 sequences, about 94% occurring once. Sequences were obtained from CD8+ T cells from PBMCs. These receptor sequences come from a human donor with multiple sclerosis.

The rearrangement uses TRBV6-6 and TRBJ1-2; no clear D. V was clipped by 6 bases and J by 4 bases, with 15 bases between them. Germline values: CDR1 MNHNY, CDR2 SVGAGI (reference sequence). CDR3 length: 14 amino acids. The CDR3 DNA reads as TGTGCCAGCAGCGGGGTCGCTTCCCCCTATGGCTACACCTTC. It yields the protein CASSGVASPYGYTF.

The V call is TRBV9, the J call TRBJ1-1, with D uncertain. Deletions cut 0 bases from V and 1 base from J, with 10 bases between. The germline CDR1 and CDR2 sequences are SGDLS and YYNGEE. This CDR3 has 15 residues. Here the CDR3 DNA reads TGTGCCAGCAGCGTAGCGAAACGAGGGAACACTGAAGCTTTCTTT. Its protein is CASSVAKRGNTEAFF.

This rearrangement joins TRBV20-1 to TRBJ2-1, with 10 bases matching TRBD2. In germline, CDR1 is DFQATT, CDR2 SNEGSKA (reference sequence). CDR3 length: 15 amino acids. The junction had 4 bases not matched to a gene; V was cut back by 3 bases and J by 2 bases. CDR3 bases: TGCAGTGCTAGGAATAGCGGGGGGACCTACAATGAGCAGTTCTTC. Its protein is CSARNSGGTYNEQFF.

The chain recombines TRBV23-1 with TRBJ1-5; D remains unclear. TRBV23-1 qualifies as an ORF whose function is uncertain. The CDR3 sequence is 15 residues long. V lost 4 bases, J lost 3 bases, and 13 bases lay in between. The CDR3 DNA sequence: TGCGCCAGCAGTCCCCTTGTGGGGTTCAATCAGCCCCAGCATTTT. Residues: CASSPLVGFNQPQHF.

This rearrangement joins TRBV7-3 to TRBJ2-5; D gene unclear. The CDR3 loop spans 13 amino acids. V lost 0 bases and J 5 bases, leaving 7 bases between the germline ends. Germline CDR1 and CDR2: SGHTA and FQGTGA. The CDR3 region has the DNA TGTGCCAGCAGCTTAACCCCCCGGGAGACCCAGTACTTC. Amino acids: CASSLTPRETQYF.